The rows below give T cell receptor beta chains drawn from one sample of a study of kidney transplant recipient with SARS-CoV-2 infection. TCRdb called the reads again in MiXCR, with one record for every CDR3 protein. Of about 240,000 distinct CDR3 sequences listed, under 35% were seen once; the top ten hold more than 6.5%. Here the sequenced sample was a blood sample, taken at baseline and on day 111 from a kidney transplant recipient. Receptors were obtained from a male patient in his 30s who had COVID-19 and was a kidney transplant recipient. The T cells may come from the graft donor. The CDR3 runs from the conserved cysteine through the conserved F or W. D genes are given only for firm matches. A clone size is listed for some rows: how often the clone was seen (once, few, many), or a class if it is expanded.

TRBJ1-2 | - | TRBV23-1 | many | CASSTDLLRRKTHGYTF | TGCGCCAGCAGTACTGACTTGCTACGCAGAAAGACCCATGGCTACACCTTC
TRBJ1-1 | - | TRBV4-3 | - | CASSQGVQGEAFF | TGCGCCAGCAGCCAAGGGGTGCAGGGCGAAGCTTTCTTT
TRBJ1-3 | - | TRBV21-1 | many | CASSFRVATTRTKHIYF | TGTGCCAGCAGCTTTAGAGTAGCTACAACACGCACGAAACACATATATTTT
TRBJ1-6 | - | TRBV11-3 | - | CASSLEVGSSYNSPPHF | TGTGCCAGCAGCTTAGAAGTGGGGAGCTCCTATAATTCACCCCCCCACTTT
TRBJ1-1 | - | TRBV20-1 | - | CSAISEVGYTEAFF | TGCAGTGCTATTTCCGAGGTAGGGTACACTGAAGCTTTCTTT
TRBJ2-4 | TRBD2 | TRBV7-8 | - | CASSYGTSGRIFKFF | TGTGCCAGCAGCTACGGGACTAGCGGGAGGATCTTTAAGTTCTTC
TRBJ2-3 | TRBD2 | TRBV2 | few | CASSEGTSGADTQYF | TGTGCCAGCAGTGAGGGGACTAGCGGGGCAGATACGCAGTATTTT
TRBJ2-1 | - | TRBV3-2 | many | CASSLGRWNEQFF | TGTGCCAGCAGCCTTGGAAGATGGAATGAGCAGTTCTTC
TRBJ2-7 | TRBD2 | TRBV5-1 | - | CASSLEAASGRAAYEQYF | TGCGCCAGCAGCTTGGAGGCGGCTAGCGGGAGGGCGGCCTACGAGCAGTACTTC
TRBJ2-3 | - | TRBV5-4 | few | CASSLLGVRPKQYF | TGTGCCAGCAGCTTGTTGGGAGTGCGGCCCAAGCAGTATTTT
TRBJ1-4 | TRBD1 | TRBV30 | many | CAGTGDRGQKLFF | TGTGCAGGGACGGGTGACAGGGGTCAAAAACTGTTTTTT
TRBJ2-3 | - | TRBV10-3 | few | CATGTERTDTQYF | TGTGCCACTGGTACGGAACGCACAGATACGCAGTATTTT
TRBJ1-2 | TRBD1 | TRBV30 | few | CAWGVPRDRVSDYGYTF | TGTGCCTGGGGGGTCCCCCGGGACAGGGTTTCGGACTATGGCTACACCTTC
TRBJ1-6 | - | TRBV2 | many | CASSERQHNSPLHF | TGTGCCAGCAGTGAGCGGCAGCATAATTCACCCCTCCACTTT
TRBJ2-5 | TRBD1 | TRBV14 | - | CASSRRTGGETQYF | TGTGCCAGCAGCCGCAGGACAGGGGGGGAGACCCAGTACTTC
TRBJ2-7 | - | TRBV21-1 | many | CASSPKRDTGTAYEQYF | TGTGCCAGCAGCCCCAAACGGGACACAGGGACTGCCTACGAGCAGTACTTC
TRBJ2-6 | - | TRBV20-1 | few | CSAAKSSGANVLTF | TGCAGTGCTGCGAAGAGCTCTGGGGCCAACGTCCTGACTTTC
TRBJ2-7 | TRBD2 | TRBV5-6 | many | CASSLGLAHYEQYF | TGTGCCAGCAGCTTGGGACTAGCCCACTACGAGCAGTACTTC
TRBJ2-1 | TRBD1 | TRBV4-2 | - | CASNQRDRGDNEQFF | TGTGCCAGCAACCAACGAGACAGGGGTGACAATGAGCAGTTCTTC
TRBJ2-7 | - | TRBV20-1 | many | CSARKASSYEQYF | TGCAGTGCTAGGAAGGCGAGCTCCTACGAGCAGTACTTC
TRBJ1-1 | TRBD1 | TRBV15 | many | CATSRQGGGTEAFF | TGTGCCACCAGCAGACAGGGGGGTGGCACTGAAGCTTTCTTT
TRBJ2-3 | TRBD2 | TRBV12-3/TRBV12-4 | - | CASGKRLAGETDTQYF | TGTGCCAGCGGGAAACGACTAGCGGGAGAAACAGATACGCAGTATTTT
TRBJ2-1 | TRBD1 | TRBV5-1 | - | CASSPEPGQAYNEQFF | TGCGCCAGCAGCCCGGAACCTGGACAGGCCTACAATGAGCAGTTCTTC
TRBJ2-3 | TRBD2 | TRBV24-1 | many | CATKSGRVADTQYF | TGTGCCACCAAGAGCGGGAGAGTAGCAGATACGCAGTATTTT
TRBJ1-4 | - | TRBV29-1 | many | CSVSGSPNEKLFF | TGCAGCGTTTCGGGGTCACCTAATGAAAAACTGTTTTTT
TRBJ1-2 | - | TRBV7-5 | many | CISVPECPHEVGKTYGYTF | -
TRBJ1-5 | - | TRBV20-1 | many | CSADGQPNQPQHF | TGCAGTGCCGACGGACAGCCAAATCAGCCCCAGCATTTT
TRBJ1-1 | - | TRBV6-6 | many | CASSSQTEAFF | TGTGCCAGCAGCTCTCAGACTGAAGCTTTCTTT
TRBJ1-2 | - | TRBV6-9 | many | CASSQLQPYGKTYGYTF | TGTGCCAGCAGTCAGCTCCAGCCTTACGGAAAGACCTATGGCTACACCTTC
TRBJ2-7 | - | TRBV2 | many | CASRLSYEQYF | TGTGCCAGCAGGCTCTCGTACGAGCAGTACTTC
TRBJ1-2 | - | TRBV6-4 | - | CASSGYNSHGKTYGYTF | TGTGCCAGCAGTGGGTACAACTCACACGGAAAGACCTATGGCTACACCTTC
TRBJ2-1 | - | TRBV20-1 | - | CSAQLAWEQFF | TGCAGTGCTCAACTAGCATGGGAGCAGTTCTTC
TRBJ2-1 | TRBD2 | TRBV7-9 | many | CASSNPGSGRYEQFF | TGTGCCAGCAGCAACCCGGGTAGCGGGAGGTATGAGCAGTTCTTC
TRBJ1-1 | - | TRBV28 | many | CASTWDPNTEAFF | TGTGCCAGCACTTGGGACCCTAACACTGAAGCTTTCTTT
TRBJ2-2 | - | TRBV3-1 | - | CASSPYSPISGLTGELFF | TGTGCCAGCAGCCCCTATAGTCCCATTTCAGGCTTGACCGGGGAGCTGTTTTTT
TRBJ2-3 | TRBD2 | TRBV2 | few | CASSETSGGPDTQYF | TGTGCCAGCAGTGAGACTAGCGGGGGACCAGATACGCAGTATTTT
TRBJ1-2 | - | TRBV16 | many | CASSGTMVVRKTYGYTF | TGTGCCAGCAGCGGAACAATGGTCGTTAGAAAGACCTATGGCTACACCTTC
TRBJ2-1 | - | TRBV4-1 | few | CASSPGRGQFRSEQFF | TGCGCCAGCAGCCCGGGGAGGGGACAGTTCAGATCTGAGCAGTTCTTC
TRBJ1-1 | - | TRBV2 | many | CASSEGNTEAFF | TGTGCCAGCAGCGAGGGGAACACTGAAGCTTTCTTT
TRBJ1-2 | - | TRBV11-2 | many | CASSSRTAATNYGYTF | TGTGCCAGCAGCTCCCGGACAGCGGCAACTAACTATGGCTACACCTTC
TRBJ2-6 | TRBD1 | TRBV5-1 | few | CASSSPVGTGRISGANVLTF | TGCGCCAGCAGCTCCCCCGTGGGGACAGGCCGAATCTCTGGGGCCAACGTCCTGACTTTC
TRBJ2-2 | TRBD1 | TRBV5-1 | many | CASRGQGTGTGELFF | TGCGCCAGCAGGGGACAGGGAACGGGCACCGGGGAGCTGTTTTTT
TRBJ1-2 | - | TRBV15 | many | CATSFHQRCGKTYGYTF | TGTGCCACCAGCTTTCATCAAAGGTGTGGAAAGACCTATGGCTACACCTTC
TRBJ1-4 | TRBD1 | TRBV3-1 | many | CASSRTGANEKLFF | TGTGCCAGCAGCCGGACAGGGGCTAATGAAAAACTGTTTTTT
TRBJ2-7 | TRBD1 | TRBV12-3/TRBV12-4 | many | CASRSGTGAYEQYF | TGTGCCAGCAGATCCGGGACAGGGGCCTACGAGCAGTACTTC
TRBJ2-2 | TRBD2 | TRBV3-1 | many | CASSQDLLAGAGELFF | TGTGCCAGCAGCCAAGATCTACTAGCGGGAGCCGGGGAGCTGTTTTTT
TRBJ2-7 | TRBD2 | TRBV6-2/TRBV6-3 | many | CASSYPLAGGIPGDEQYF | TGTGCCAGCAGTTACCCACTAGCGGGAGGGATCCCGGGTGACGAGCAGTACTTC
TRBJ2-3 | TRBD2 | TRBV5-8 | - | CASSPWPAGGMDTQYF | TGTGCCAGCAGCCCGTGGCCAGCGGGAGGAATGGATACGCAGTATTTT
TRBJ1-1 | TRBD1 | TRBV7-9 | - | CASSWGATGVEAFF | TGTGCCAGCAGTTGGGGGGCGACAGGGGTTGAAGCTTTCTTT
TRBJ1-2 | - | TRBV5-8 | many | CASTWPHPRKTYGYTF | TGTGCCAGCACATGGCCTCATCCACGAAAGACCTATGGCTACACCTTC